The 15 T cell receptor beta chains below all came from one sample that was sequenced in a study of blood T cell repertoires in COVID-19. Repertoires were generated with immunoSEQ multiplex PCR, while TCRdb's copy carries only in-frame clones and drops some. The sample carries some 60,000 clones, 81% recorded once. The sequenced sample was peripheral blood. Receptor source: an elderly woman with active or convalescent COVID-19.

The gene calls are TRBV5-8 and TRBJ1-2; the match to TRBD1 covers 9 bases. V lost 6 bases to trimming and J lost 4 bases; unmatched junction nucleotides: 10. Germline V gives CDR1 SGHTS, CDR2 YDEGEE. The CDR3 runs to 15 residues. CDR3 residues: CASNRFQDRGYGYTF. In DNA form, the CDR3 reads TGTGCCAGCAACAGATTTCAGGACAGGGGCTATGGCTACACCTTC.

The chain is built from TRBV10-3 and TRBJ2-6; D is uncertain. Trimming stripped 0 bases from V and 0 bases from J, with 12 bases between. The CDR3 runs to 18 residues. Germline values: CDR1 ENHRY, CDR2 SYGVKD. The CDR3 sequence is CAISESTLKSSGANVLTF. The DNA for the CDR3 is TGTGCCATCAGTGAGTCGACTCTAAAGAGCTCTGGGGCCAACGTCCTGACTTTC.

The CDR3 DNA sequence: TGTGCCAGCAGCTTGGCGTTAGGGCAGGGGACCTATGGCTACACCTTC. This translates into CASSLALGQGTYGYTF. The J gene is TRBJ1-2, the V gene TRBV5-7, with D possibly TRBD1 on 6 matching bases. TRBV5-7 counts as an open reading frame of uncertain function. The CDR3 loop spans 16 amino acids. The V end was cut by 0 bases, the J end by 4 bases, with 16 bases between.

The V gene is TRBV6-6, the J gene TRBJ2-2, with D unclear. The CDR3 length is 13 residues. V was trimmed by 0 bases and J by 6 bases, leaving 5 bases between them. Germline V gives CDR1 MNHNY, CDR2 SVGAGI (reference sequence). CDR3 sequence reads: CASSYSGPGELFF. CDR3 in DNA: TGTGCCAGCAGTTACTCTGGCCCCGGGGAGCTGTTTTTT.

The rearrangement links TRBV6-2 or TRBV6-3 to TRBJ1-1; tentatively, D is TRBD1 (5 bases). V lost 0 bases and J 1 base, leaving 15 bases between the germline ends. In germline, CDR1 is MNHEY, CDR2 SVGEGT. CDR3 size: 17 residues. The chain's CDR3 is CASSYSAPGRGNTEAFF. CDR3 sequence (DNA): TGTGCCAGCAGTTACTCGGCGCCAGGGAGGGGGAACACTGAAGCTTTCTTT.

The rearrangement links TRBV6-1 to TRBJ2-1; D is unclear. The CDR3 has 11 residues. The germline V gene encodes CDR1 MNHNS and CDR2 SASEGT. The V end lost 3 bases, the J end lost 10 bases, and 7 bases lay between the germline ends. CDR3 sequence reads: CASSERQEQFF. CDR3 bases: TGTGCCAGCAGTGAGAGGCAGGAGCAGTTCTTC.

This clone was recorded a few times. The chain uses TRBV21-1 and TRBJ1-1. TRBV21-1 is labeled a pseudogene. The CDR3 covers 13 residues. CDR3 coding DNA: TGTGCCAGCAGCAATCCGGGAAACACTGAAGCTTTCTTT. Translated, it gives CASSNPGNTEAFF.

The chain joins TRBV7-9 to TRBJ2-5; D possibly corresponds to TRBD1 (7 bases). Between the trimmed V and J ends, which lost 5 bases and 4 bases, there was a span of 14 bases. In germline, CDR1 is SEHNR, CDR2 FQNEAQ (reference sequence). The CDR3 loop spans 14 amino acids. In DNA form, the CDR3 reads TGTGCCAGCAGCCCTGGAGGGGGCACAGAGACCCAGTACTTC. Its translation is CASSPGGGTETQYF.

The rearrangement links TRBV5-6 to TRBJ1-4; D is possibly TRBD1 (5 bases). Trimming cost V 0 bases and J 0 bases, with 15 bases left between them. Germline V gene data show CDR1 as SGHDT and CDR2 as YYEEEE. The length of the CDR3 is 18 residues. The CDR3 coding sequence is TGTGCCAGCAGCTTGGGCGGGGACGGGGGATCAACTAATGAAAAACTGTTTTTT. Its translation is CASSLGGDGGSTNEKLFF.

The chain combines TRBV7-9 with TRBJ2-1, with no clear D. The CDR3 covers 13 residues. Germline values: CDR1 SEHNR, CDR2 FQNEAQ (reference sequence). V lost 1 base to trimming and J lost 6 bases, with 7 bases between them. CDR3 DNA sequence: TGTGCCAGCAGCTTAGGGGCTTCCAATGAGCAGTTCTTC. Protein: CASSLGASNEQFF.

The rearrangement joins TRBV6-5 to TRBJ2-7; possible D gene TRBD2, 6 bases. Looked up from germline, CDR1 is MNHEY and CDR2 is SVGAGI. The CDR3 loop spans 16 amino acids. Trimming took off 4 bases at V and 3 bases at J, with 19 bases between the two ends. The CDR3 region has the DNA TGTGCCAGCAGTTTCTCGTCGGGACTGCAATACTACGAGCAGTACTTC. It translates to CASSFSSGLQYYEQYF.

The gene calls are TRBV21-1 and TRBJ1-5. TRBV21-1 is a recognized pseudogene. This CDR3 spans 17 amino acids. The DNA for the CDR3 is TGTGCCAGCAGCAAAGCGAAGACGGGGAAAAGCAATCAGCCCCAGCATTTT. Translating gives CASSKAKTGKSNQPQHF.

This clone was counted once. CDR3 coding DNA: TGTGCCAGCAGCTTAGAGGCGGGGGGGCCGGGCACAGATACGCAGTATTTT. Amino acid sequence: CASSLEAGGPGTDTQYF. The chain links TRBV11-2 to TRBJ2-3; 9 bases are a match to TRBD2. Germline V CDR1 and CDR2: SGHAT, FQNNGV. Unmatched junction bases numbered 5, after V lost 0 bases and J lost 1 base. The CDR3 has 17 amino acids.

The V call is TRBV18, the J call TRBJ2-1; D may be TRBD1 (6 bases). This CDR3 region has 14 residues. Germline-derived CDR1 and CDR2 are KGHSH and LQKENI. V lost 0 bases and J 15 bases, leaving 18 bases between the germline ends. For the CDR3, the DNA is TGTGCCAGCTCACCACCGAAGGGGGTCAGGGTACCGTTCTTC. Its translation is CASSPPKGVRVPFF.

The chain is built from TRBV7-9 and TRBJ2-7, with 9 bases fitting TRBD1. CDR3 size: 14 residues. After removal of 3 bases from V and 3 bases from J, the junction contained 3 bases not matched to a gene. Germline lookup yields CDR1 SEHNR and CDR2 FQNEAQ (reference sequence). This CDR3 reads CASSFGTGIYEQYF. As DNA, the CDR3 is TGTGCCAGCAGCTTTGGGACAGGGATCTACGAGCAGTACTTC. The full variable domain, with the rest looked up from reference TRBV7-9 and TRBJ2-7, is DTGVSQNPRHKITKRGQNVTFRCDPISEHNRLYWYRQTLGQGPEFLTYFQNEAQLEKSRLLSDRFSAERPKGSFSTLEIQRTEQGDSAMYLCASSFGTGIYEQYFGPGTRLTVT.